The rows below give T cell receptor beta chains drawn from one sample of a study of cytomegalovirus exposure and HLA in healthy donors. The table came from immunoSEQ multiplex PCR; TCRdb's copy has only in-frame clones and leaves some out. This sample yields more than 85,000 clones, of which less than 85% are seen a single time; 2.5% to 3% belongs to the top ten. Sequencing was performed on PBMCs. The receptor set was obtained from a man in his forties in good health and CMV-seronegative. Each CDR3 is given with its conserved first and last residue. A D gene is named only where the DNA matches it firmly. Expanded clones get a size class; other rows say once, few or many, or leave the size out.

v_call	d_call	j_call	clone_size	cdr3_length	cdr3_nt	cdr3_aa
TRBV19	-	TRBJ2-2	-	16	TGTGCCAGTAGTTCAATGGGGGCTAGGAGCACCGGGGAGCTGTTTTTT	CASSSMGARSTGELFF
TRBV9	-	TRBJ1-4	-	14	TGTGCCAGCAGCGTACAGGGAGGTGATGAAAAACTGTTTTTT	CASSVQGGDEKLFF
TRBV5-1	-	TRBJ2-3	-	15	TGCGCCAGCAGCTTGGTGGGCAGTAGTGCAGATACGCAGTATTTT	CASSLVGSSADTQYF
TRBV19	-	TRBJ1-1	-	15	TGTGCCAGTAGTATCCCCTACGCGGGGAACACTGAAGCTTTCTTT	CASSIPYAGNTEAFF
TRBV5-4	-	TRBJ1-4	few	16	TGTGCCAGTAGCCTAAGCGGGGGGAATTCTAATGAAAAACTGTTTTTT	CASSLSGGNSNEKLFF
TRBV6-1	-	TRBJ1-2	-	13	TGTGCCAGCAGGGGACTCTCCCTCTATGGCTACACCTTC	CASRGLSLYGYTF
TRBV4-1	-	TRBJ1-5	-	16	TGCGCCAGCAGCCAAGAGCGGGAGATTAGCAATCAGCCCCAGCATTTT	CASSQEREISNQPQHF
TRBV6-1	TRBD2	TRBJ2-1	-	15	TGTGCCAGCAGTCTACTAGCGGCCACCTACAATGAGCAGTTCTTC	CASSLLAATYNEQFF
TRBV30	-	TRBJ1-6	-	12	TGTGCCTGGCGGCGACTCGGACACCCCCTCCACTTT	CAWRRLGHPLHF
TRBV5-6	TRBD2	TRBJ2-3	-	17	TGTGCCAGCAGCTTGGATTTGGGGGGGTGGGCGACAGATACGCAGTATTTT	CASSLDLGGWATDTQYF
TRBV7-2	TRBD2	TRBJ2-7	-	16	TGTGCCAGCAGCTTGGGACTAGCGGGGGGTCTGTACGAGCAGTACTTC	CASSLGLAGGLYEQYF
TRBV6-6	-	TRBJ1-6	-	13	TGTGCCGGCAGTTACTCCCCAAATTCACCCCTCCACTTT	CAGSYSPNSPLHF
TRBV9	-	TRBJ2-2	few	17	TGTGCCAGCAGCGACACCGTGATCGGGGGAAACACCGGGGAGCTGTTTTTT	CASSDTVIGGNTGELFF
TRBV27	-	TRBJ1-3	-	13	TGTGCCAGCAGTTTATCGGGGGGGGACACCATATATTTT	CASSLSGGDTIYF
TRBV6-5	-	TRBJ1-1	-	14	TGTGCCAGCAACATTAAGGGCCCCGGGGCTGAAGCTTTCTTT	CASNIKGPGAEAFF
TRBV7-8	TRBD1	TRBJ1-2	-	12	TGTGCCAGCAGCCAGACAGGGTATGGCTACACCTTC	CASSQTGYGYTF
TRBV7-9	TRBD2	TRBJ2-1	-	16	TGTGCCAGCAGCTTCACAGGCGGGGGTCTTAGGAATGAGCAGTTCTTC	CASSFTGGGLRNEQFF
TRBV9	TRBD1	TRBJ1-2	-	14	TGTGCCAGCAGCGCCCGACAGGGCAACTATGGCTACACCTTC	CASSARQGNYGYTF
TRBV5-4	-	TRBJ2-7	-	13	TGTGCCAGCAGTTCACGACAGCCCTACGAGCAGTACTTC	CASSSRQPYEQYF
TRBV9	TRBD1	TRBJ1-2	-	15	TGTGCCAGCAGCGCCGGACAGGGGGCCGAATATGGCTACACCTTC	CASSAGQGAEYGYTF
TRBV30	-	TRBJ2-3	once	14	TGTGCCTGGAGTGTTTCCCTGAGCACAGATACGCAGTATTTT	CAWSVSLSTDTQYF
TRBV5-1	-	TRBJ1-3	-	17	TGCGCCAGCAGCAGTCTCCCAGGGATGAGCTCTGGAAACACCATATATTTT	CASSSLPGMSSGNTIYF
TRBV29-1	TRBD1	TRBJ2-7	once	13	TGCAGCGTATACTCCGGGACAGTCTACGAGCAGTACTTC	CSVYSGTVYEQYF
TRBV5-1	TRBD1	TRBJ1-1	-	17	TGCGCCAGCAGCTCTCCCCCGGGACAGCGGTACGACACTGAAGCTTTCTTT	CASSSPPGQRYDTEAFF
TRBV9	TRBD1	TRBJ1-6	few	15	TGTGCCAGCAGCGCCCAGGGACAGGGAAATTCACCCCTCCACTTT	CASSAQGQGNSPLHF
TRBV5-4	TRBD1	TRBJ2-2	-	17	TGTGCCAGCAGCCGTCCCGGGACAGGGATTGGCACCGGGGAGCTGTTTTTT	CASSRPGTGIGTGELFF
TRBV7-9	-	TRBJ2-2	-	15	TGTGCCAGCAGCTTAGGAGGGTCGTGGGCCGGGGAGCTGTTTTTT	CASSLGGSWAGELFF
TRBV29-1	TRBD1	TRBJ1-1	-	13	TGCAGCGTACGGGGACAGGGGATCGCTGAAGCTTTCTTT	CSVRGQGIAEAFF
TRBV5-1	-	TRBJ2-3	-	16	TGCGCCAGCAGTCGAGACAGCCAAGGCGGCACAGATACGCAGTATTTT	CASSRDSQGGTDTQYF
TRBV18	-	TRBJ1-1	-	14	TGTGCCAGCTCACCCAGGGGATATGGGACTGAAGCTTTCTTT	CASSPRGYGTEAFF
TRBV9	TRBD1	TRBJ2-7	-	14	TGTGCCAGCAGCGAACGGGACAGGCCCTACGAGCAGTACTTC	CASSERDRPYEQYF
TRBV7-9	TRBD1	TRBJ1-5	-	16	TGTGCCAGCAGCTTGGGACAGGGGGCGATGAGTCAGCCCCAGCATTTT	CASSLGQGAMSQPQHF
TRBV10-3	TRBD1	TRBJ1-1	-	14	TGTGCCATCAGTGGGACAGGGGGGTCCACTGAAGCTTTCTTT	CAISGTGGSTEAFF
TRBV4-3	-	TRBJ2-3	once	15	TGCGCCAGCAGCCAGGAGACGGCTAGCACAGATACGCAGTATTTT	CASSQETASTDTQYF